These 2 T cell receptor beta chains were sequenced from one sample in a study of molecular identifiers for immune sequencing clone quantification. TCRdb fed the PCR reads into MiXCR, producing one record per CDR3 protein. This table has 300,000 to 400,000 distinct CDR3 sequences, about 23% appearing once. The specimen sequenced was naive CD8+ T cells from blood, with Jurkat cell RNA spiked in. Subset denoted: FACS-sorted CD8+CD4-CCR7+CD45RA+ naive T cells. These TCRs come from a human donor in good health. Some libraries in this study had Jurkat cell RNA spiked in.

This clonotype was seen ten or more times. V and J are TRBV7-9 and TRBJ2-7, with 11 bases that match TRBD1. CDR3 size: 14 residues. Germline V gene sequence: CDR1 SEHNR, CDR2 FQNEAQ (reference sequence). Trimming removed 3 bases from V and 4 bases from J; junction bases left unmatched: 2. The CDR3 nucleotides are TGTGCCAGCAGCTTTGGGGACAGGGGGTACGAGCAGTACTTC. Translated, it gives CASSFGDRGYEQYF.

This clonotype showed up many times. The J gene is TRBJ2-7, the V gene TRBV7-9; D perhaps matches TRBD2 (5 bases). The CDR3 loop spans 16 amino acids. Germline V gene data show CDR1 as SEHNR and CDR2 as FQNEAQ (reference sequence). V shed 0 bases and J shed 0 bases, with 12 bases lying between them. The CDR3 loop is CASSLAFTGNSYEQYF. CDR3 DNA sequence: TGTGCCAGCAGCTTAGCTTTCACGGGGAACTCCTACGAGCAGTACTTC.